Below, 29 T cell receptor beta chains from the same sample are listed, as sequenced in a study of cytomegalovirus exposure and HLA in healthy donors. PCR employed 60 Vbeta and 13 Jbeta primers. Method: immunoSEQ multiplex PCR; TCRdb's copy keeps in-frame clones and lacks some. The table lists roughly 120,000 clones, 65% to 75% of them singletons, with around 4.9% in the top ten. The sample was PBMCs. These receptors were obtained from a man younger than 40 in good health and CMV-seropositive.

The V and J genes are TRBV4-2 and TRBJ1-2; 7 bases map to TRBD1. The CDR3 totals 19 residues. Germline lookup yields CDR1 LGHNA and CDR2 YNFKEQ. Trimming at V came to 4 bases and at J to 4 bases, leaving 21 bases not matched to a gene. The CDR3 nucleotides are TGTGCCAGCAGCCGACCCGAGGACAGGTTAACCCTATCTAGCTATGGCTACACCTTC. Translation gives CASSRPEDRLTLSSYGYTF.

This chain joins TRBV7-3 and TRBJ2-2; TRBD2 matches at 13 bases. Trimming removed 4 bases from V and 6 bases from J; junction bases left unmatched: 17. The CDR3 spans 20 residues. Germline CDR1 SGHTA, CDR2 FQGTGA. The CDR3 loop reads CASSSGPTSGGAPFAGELFF. The DNA of the CDR3 is TGTGCCAGCAGCTCCGGACCTACTAGCGGGGGGGCCCCCTTCGCCGGGGAGCTGTTTTTT.

The chain joins TRBV2 to TRBJ2-3; 14 positions match TRBD2. This CDR3 contains 16 residues. Germline trimming cut 9 bases from V and 4 bases from J; bases unmatched to any gene: 9. Germline CDR1 SNHLY, CDR2 FYNNEI. DNA for the CDR3: TGTGCCAGGGGGACTAGCGGGGGCCCCCGCCCAGATACGCAGTATTTT. This codes for CARGTSGGPRPDTQYF.

This clone turned up a few times. V is TRBV11-2 and J is TRBJ1-2; the match to TRBD1 covers 10 bases. V lost 3 bases to trimming and J lost 8 bases; unmatched junction nucleotides: 18. The CDR3 is 18 residues long. Per the germline V gene, CDR1 is SGHAT and CDR2 is FQNNGV. The CDR3 sequence: CASSFYSGTGDGSGGYTF. The CDR3 DNA follows: TGTGCCAGCAGCTTTTACTCCGGGACAGGGGATGGTTCTGGAGGCTACACCTTC.

A few counts support this clone. The J gene is TRBJ1-4, the V gene TRBV2; maybe TRBD1 (5 bases). Germline CDR1 and CDR2: SNHLY and FYNNEI. The CDR3 is 14 amino acids. V dropped 6 bases and J dropped 7 bases, with 15 bases sitting between them. Here the CDR3 reads CASRRVPGGEKLFF. The CDR3 region has the DNA TGTGCCAGCAGGAGGGTCCCGGGGGGTGAAAAACTGTTTTTT.

This chain connects TRBV10-3 to TRBJ2-5; 7 bases agree with TRBD1. The germline V gene has CDR1 ENHRY and CDR2 SYGVKD. J was trimmed by 4 bases and V by 0 bases; bases with no gene match: 8. The CDR3 loop spans 16 amino acids. CDR3 sequence (DNA): TGTGCCATCAGTGAGTCAGGGGGCGGTTTACGAGAGACCCAGTACTTC. This codes for CAISESGGGLRETQYF.

This chain connects TRBV5-1 to TRBJ2-7, with a possible D match to TRBD2 (6 bases). V lost 4 bases, J lost 4 bases, and 15 bases lay in between. Germline V CDR1 and CDR2: SGHRS, YFSETQ. The CDR3 runs to 14 residues. The chain's CDR3 is CASSSTGTGYEQYF. The CDR3 DNA sequence: TGCGCCAGCAGCAGCACCGGGACTGGTTACGAGCAGTACTTC.

This chain joins TRBV5-1 and TRBJ1-4; TRBD1 agrees at 9 bases. This CDR3 is built from 17 residues. Germline assignment: CDR1 SGHRS and CDR2 YFSETQ. Trimming at V came to 0 bases and at J to 5 bases, leaving 8 bases not matched to a gene. The CDR3 loop is CASSLALQGAGNEKLFF. The CDR3, as DNA: TGCGCCAGCAGCTTGGCCCTACAGGGGGCGGGGAATGAAAAACTGTTTTTT.

This clone was counted only a few times. The chain employs TRBV11-2 and TRBJ2-3, with 8 bases fitting TRBD2. Germline loops: CDR1 SGHAT, CDR2 FQNNGV. The CDR3 has 15 residues. Trimming at V came to 1 base and at J to 2 bases, leaving 2 bases not matched to a gene. The CDR3 loop is CASSLAGGHTDTQYF. In DNA, the CDR3 is TGTGCCAGCAGCTTAGCGGGGGGGCACACAGATACGCAGTATTTT.

The V and J genes are TRBV15 and TRBJ2-3; 11 nucleotides align to TRBD2. This CDR3 has 15 amino acids. Trimming cost V 1 base and J 5 bases; bases outside gene matches: 2. Germline loops: CDR1 LNHNV, CDR2 YYDKDF (reference sequence). CDR3 region: CATSRVSGGEDTQYF. CDR3 nucleotides: TGTGCCACCAGCAGAGTTAGCGGGGGGGAAGATACGCAGTATTTT.

The chain uses TRBV6-5 and TRBJ2-7, with a possible D match to TRBD2 (6 bases). The germline gives CDR1 MNHEY, CDR2 SVGAGI. Trimming took 6 bases from V and 3 from J, leaving 21 bases between them. This CDR3 region has 16 residues. The CDR3 DNA is TGTGCCAGCAGCTACCCTAGGGGAGGCCGCCGCTACGAGCAGTACTTC. Amino acids: CASSYPRGGRRYEQYF.

This clone was seen only once. The rearrangement uses TRBV19 and TRBJ1-2; D unresolved. The V and J ends lost 2 bases and 1 base respectively, with 2 bases between them. Germline V gene lookup returns CDR1 LNHDA and CDR2 SQIVND (reference sequence). CDR3 length equals 12 residues. CDR3 nucleotides: TGTGCCAGTAGTATACTTAACTATGGCTACACCTTC. It specifies CASSILNYGYTF.

V usage is TRBV5-1 and J usage is TRBJ1-1; TRBD1 matches 11 bases. Trimming took 4 bases from V and 4 from J; bases not matched to a gene: 12. The CDR3 is 17 amino acids. Germline values: CDR1 SGHRS, CDR2 YFSETQ. CDR3 residues: CASSKGQGVASSTEAFF. The CDR3 DNA reads as TGCGCCAGCAGCAAGGGACAGGGGGTGGCTAGTAGCACTGAAGCTTTCTTT. Based on the CDR3 plus reference TRBV5-1 and TRBJ1-1, the full variable domain is KAGVTQTPRYLIKTRGQQVTLSCSPISGHRSVSWYQQTPGQGLQFLFEYFSETQRNKGNFPGRFSGRQFSNSRSEMNVSTLELGDSALYLCASSKGQGVASSTEAFFGQGTRLTVV.

The genes are TRBV5-6 and TRBJ2-7; 11 nucleotides agree with TRBD1. Germline V CDR1 and CDR2: SGHDT, YYEEEE. The CDR3 is 14 residues long. V lost 4 bases, J lost 5 bases, and 5 bases stayed unmatched. Written as DNA, the CDR3 is TGTGCCAGCAGCCCAAGGACAGGGGGCCACGAGCAGTACTTC. Its protein is CASSPRTGGHEQYF.

The V gene is TRBV5-1, the J gene TRBJ2-7, with TRBD1 identical over 7 bases. The V gene end was trimmed by 4 bases and the J gene end by 7 bases; junction bases not matched to a gene: 17. Per germline, CDR1 SGHRS and CDR2 YFSETQ. This CDR3 contains 16 residues. In DNA form, the CDR3 reads TGCGCCAGCAGCCCGGGACAGCTTCGCGGAAAAGGGGAGCAGTACTTC. Translation: CASSPGQLRGKGEQYF. The full variable domain, completed using reference TRBV5-1 and TRBJ2-7, is KAGVTQTPRYLIKTRGQQVTLSCSPISGHRSVSWYQQTPGQGLQFLFEYFSETQRNKGNFPGRFSGRQFSNSRSEMNVSTLELGDSALYLCASSPGQLRGKGEQYFGPGTRLTVT.

The chain combines TRBV2 with TRBJ1-2; D gene ambiguous. Germline loops: CDR1 SNHLY, CDR2 FYNNEI. The CDR3 is made up of 14 amino acids. V lost 7 bases and J lost 1, with 13 bases in between. DNA of the CDR3: TGTGCCAGCATGAGGGAGGTCGATAACTATGGCTACACCTTC. As protein: CASMREVDNYGYTF. The full variable domain, completed using reference TRBV2 and TRBJ1-2, is EPEVTQTPSHQVTQMGQEVILRCVPISNHLYFYWYRQILGQKVEFLVSFYNNEISEKSEIFDDQFSVERPDGSNFTLKIRSTKLEDSAMYFCASMREVDNYGYTFGSGTRLTVV.

J is TRBJ1-6 and V is TRBV5-1, with no clear D. CDR3 size: 14 residues. V was clipped by 2 bases and J by 7 bases, with 10 bases between them. Germline CDR1 reads SGHRS; CDR2 reads YFSETQ. The CDR3: CASSFRSGNSPLHF. The DNA for the CDR3 is TGCGCCAGCAGCTTTAGGTCGGGGAATTCACCCCTCCACTTT.

The gene calls are TRBV27 and TRBJ1-4, with D possibly being TRBD1 (6 bases). CDR1 is MNHEY, CDR2 SMNVEV, per germline (reference sequence). The CDR3 is 16 amino acids. The V gene lost 6 bases and the J gene lost 4 bases, with 18 bases spanning the gap. The CDR3 reads CASRPTGRGDNEKLFF. CDR3 DNA sequence: TGTGCCAGCAGACCAACAGGGAGAGGAGATAATGAAAAACTGTTTTTT.

This chain joins TRBV10-3 and TRBJ2-2; a weak D match, TRBD1 (7 bases). Looked up from germline, CDR1 is ENHRY and CDR2 is SYGVKD. V shed 7 bases and J shed 4 bases, with 16 bases lying between them. CDR3 length: 15 residues. CDR3 loop: CAITPSQGGTGELFF. DNA of the CDR3: TGTGCCATCACCCCTTCCCAGGGGGGCACCGGGGAGCTGTTTTTT.

This chain uses TRBV28 with TRBJ1-5, with a weak D call TRBD1 (6 bases). Germline loops: CDR1 MDHEN, CDR2 SYDVKM. CDR3 length: 13 amino acids. Trimming cost V 5 bases and J 4 bases, with 9 bases left between them. The CDR3 nucleotides are TGTGCCAGCAGTCAGACAGGAAATCAGCCCCAGCATTTT. Protein: CASSQTGNQPQHF.

The chain joins TRBV7-9 to TRBJ2-2; weak D call: TRBD2 (7 bases). CDR3 size: 17 residues. In germline, CDR1 is SEHNR, CDR2 FQNEAQ (reference sequence). The V gene lost 5 bases and the J gene lost 7 bases, with 23 bases spanning the gap. In nucleotides, the CDR3 is TGTGCCAGCAGCCTCTTGGGGGGGGGCCCCTTCAACGGGGAGCTGTTTTTT. Its translation is CASSLLGGGPFNGELFF.

The chain has TRBV28 and TRBJ1-5; D is uncertain. Germline values: CDR1 MDHEN, CDR2 SYDVKM. The CDR3 extends over 12 amino acids. The V gene lost 6 bases and the J gene lost 7 bases, with 10 bases spanning the gap. CDR3 bases: TGTGCCAGCAGCGCAGGTACCCAGCCCCAGCATTTT. This translates into CASSAGTQPQHF.

The rearrangement uses TRBV7-9 and TRBJ1-2; D call uncertain. Looked up from germline, CDR1 is SEHNR and CDR2 is FQNEAQ (reference sequence). V shed 0 bases and J shed 6 bases, with 11 bases lying between them. The CDR3 sequence is 14 residues long. The CDR3, as DNA: TGTGCCAGCAGCTTAGCCGTGTCAGTGGATGGCTACACCTTC. Protein product: CASSLAVSVDGYTF.

This chain joins TRBV7-2 and TRBJ2-7; TRBD1 aligns across 10 bases. Trimming at V came to 3 bases and at J to 2 bases, leaving 4 bases not matched to a gene. Germline values: CDR1 SGHTA, CDR2 FQGNSA. The CDR3 has 15 residues. CDR3 in amino acids: CASSFSGQGTYEQYF. CDR3 bases: TGTGCCAGCAGCTTCTCGGGACAGGGGACCTACGAGCAGTACTTC.

The chain recombines TRBV10-2 with TRBJ2-1, with a tentative D call TRBD2 (6 bases). The V end was cut by 5 bases, the J end by 0 bases, with 11 bases between. Germline V gene data show CDR1 as WSHSY and CDR2 as SAAADI. The CDR3 is made up of 15 amino acids. Here the CDR3 DNA reads TGCGCCAGCAGTATAGCGGACCCCTCCTACAATGAGCAGTTCTTC. Residues: CASSIADPSYNEQFF.

V usage is TRBV18 and J usage is TRBJ1-1, with 8 bases identical to TRBD1. Trimming took 3 bases from V and 3 from J; bases not matched to a gene: 3. The CDR3 length is 14 residues. Germline V gene lookup returns CDR1 KGHSH and CDR2 LQKENI. DNA of the CDR3: TGTGCCAGCTCACCCAGGGGGCGGGACACTGAAGCTTTCTTT. It encodes CASSPRGRDTEAFF.

This chain connects TRBV2 to TRBJ1-4, with 7 bases identical to TRBD1. The V and J ends lost 3 bases and 10 bases, in that order; junction bases with no gene match: 5. Looked up from germline, CDR1 is SNHLY and CDR2 is FYNNEI. The CDR3 consists of 13 residues. CDR3 nucleotide sequence: TGTGCCAGCAGTGACGGGACAGCCGGAAAACTGTTTTTT. Translated: CASSDGTAGKLFF.

This clone was picked up one time. The CDR3 reads CASSFFRGNQPQHF. In DNA, the CDR3 is TGTGCCAGCAGCTTCTTTCGAGGCAATCAGCCCCAGCATTTT. The chain recombines TRBV7-2 with TRBJ1-5; D is unclear. Trimming stripped 3 bases from V and 2 bases from J, with 8 bases between. The germline gives CDR1 SGHTA, CDR2 FQGNSA. The CDR3 extends over 14 amino acids.

The V call is TRBV6-1, the J call TRBJ1-1; D unclear. Between the trimmed V and J ends, which lost 6 bases and 7 bases, there was a span of 12 bases. The CDR3 spans 12 residues. The germline gives CDR1 MNHNS, CDR2 SASEGT. CDR3 sequence reads: CASRFPEVEAFF. CDR3 in DNA: TGTGCCAGCAGATTTCCTGAGGTTGAAGCTTTCTTT.